This T cell receptor (beta chain) was found in a study of T cell responses to AZD1222 COVID-19 vaccine. Whole-study results and caveats: It was only after the peak T cell response that any repertoires were sampled. Donors, mostly white British, included more females; clonal diversity was possibly underestimated. Receipt of two AZD1222 doses was followed by a rise in Spike-specific TCR breadth and depth.

V lost 0 bases, J lost 4 bases, and 9 bases lay in between. Germline-derived CDR1 and CDR2 are LNHDA and SQIVND (reference sequence). The CDR3 contains 14 residues. Data came from immunoSEQ multiplex PCR; TCRdb stores just in-frame clones and leaves some out. The sample consists of 97,000 or so clones, roughly 90% of them appearing once. Points on this clone: Its antigen remains unidentified.

The sequences come from peripheral blood, collected on day 0 of AZD1222 vaccination. The rearrangement uses TRBV19 and TRBJ1-2, with unresolved D. This TCR came from an adult in good health. Written as DNA, the CDR3 is TGTGCCAGTAGTATAGAGGCTGTATTCTATGGCTACACCTTC. Translation: CASSIEAVFYGYTF.